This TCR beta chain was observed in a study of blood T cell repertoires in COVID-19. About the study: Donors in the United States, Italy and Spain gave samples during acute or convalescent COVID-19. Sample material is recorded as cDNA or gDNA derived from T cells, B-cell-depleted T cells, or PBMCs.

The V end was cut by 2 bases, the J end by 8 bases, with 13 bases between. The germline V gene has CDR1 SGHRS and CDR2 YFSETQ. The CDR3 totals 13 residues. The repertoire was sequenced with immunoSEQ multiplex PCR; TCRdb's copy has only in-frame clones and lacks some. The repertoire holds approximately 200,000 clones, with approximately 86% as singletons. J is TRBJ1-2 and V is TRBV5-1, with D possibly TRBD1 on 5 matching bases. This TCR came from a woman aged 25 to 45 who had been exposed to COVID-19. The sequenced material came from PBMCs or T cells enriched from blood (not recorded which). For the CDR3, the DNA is TGCGCCAGCAGCTTAGGGAGGGGTAGAGGCTACACCTTC. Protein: CASSLGRGRGYTF.